The 15 T cell receptor beta chains listed next were all sequenced from one sample in a study of cytomegalovirus exposure and HLA in healthy donors. The PCR ran on 60 Vbeta and 13 Jbeta primers. The data were produced by immunoSEQ multiplex PCR, yet TCRdb's version contains in-frame clones alone and is incomplete. The sample lists 200,000 or so clones, about 90% occurring once. Material: PBMCs. These receptors originate from a girl under three years old in good health and CMV-seronegative.

The V and J genes are TRBV7-2 and TRBJ2-2; a possible D gene is TRBD1 (5 bases). The CDR3 consists of 14 residues. Germline lookup yields CDR1 SGHTA and CDR2 FQGNSA. V was trimmed by 3 bases and J by 3 bases, leaving 8 bases between them. The CDR3 DNA follows: TGTGCCAGCAGCTTTGACAGAGACACCGGGGAGCTGTTTTTT. Encoded protein: CASSFDRDTGELFF.

The genes are TRBV27 and TRBJ2-5, with D possibly matching TRBD1 (6 bases). The ends were cut back, 0 bases at V and 5 bases at J, with 10 bases in the middle. Germline V CDR1 and CDR2: MNHEY, SMNVEV (reference sequence). The CDR3 length is 14 residues. The CDR3 DNA reads TGTGCCAGCAGTTTATCTACCAGGGGCGAGACCCAGTACTTC. As protein: CASSLSTRGETQYF.

The V gene is TRBV4-2, the J gene TRBJ2-2, with 10 nucleotides matching TRBD2. Germline V gene lookup returns CDR1 LGHNA and CDR2 YNFKEQ. CDR3 length equals 17 residues. V was clipped by 0 bases and J by 7 bases; unmatched bases: 8. The CDR3 coding sequence is TGTGCCAGCAGCCAAGAGCTAGCGGGGGCGCCTAGCGGGGAGCTGTTTTTT. Protein sequence: CASSQELAGAPSGELFF.

The genes are TRBV7-2 and TRBJ1-1, with D perhaps TRBD1 (6 bases). The ends were cut back, 3 bases at V and 0 bases at J, with 8 bases in the middle. From germline, CDR1 is SGHTA and CDR2 FQGNSA. This CDR3 region has 14 residues. The CDR3 spells CASSFRGLNTEAFF. The CDR3 DNA is TGTGCCAGCAGCTTCAGGGGCCTGAACACTGAAGCTTTCTTT.

V is TRBV29-1 and J is TRBJ2-1; TRBD2 matches 12 bases. CDR3 length equals 15 residues. CDR1 is SQVTM, CDR2 ANQGSEA, per germline. V lost 5 bases and J lost 5; bases outside the gene matches: 7. The CDR3 protein is CSVPLAGGPDNEQFF. CDR3 DNA: TGCAGCGTTCCGCTAGCGGGAGGGCCAGACAATGAGCAGTTCTTC.

The V gene is TRBV10-3, the J gene TRBJ2-1; 9 bases map to TRBD1. J lost 6 bases, V lost 10 bases, and 16 bases had no gene match. The CDR3 covers 16 residues. Per the germline V gene, CDR1 is ENHRY and CDR2 is SYGVKD. The CDR3 DNA follows: TGTGCCACCGCAGCCCCACCGGGACAGGGCGGCAATGAGCAGTTCTTC. It is translated as CATAAPPGQGGNEQFF.

The CDR3, as DNA: TGTGCCAGCAGGTGGACAGGGAACGGTGAAAAACTGTTTTTT. The encoded protein is CASRWTGNGEKLFF. The chain combines TRBV2 with TRBJ1-4; 8 bases fit TRBD1. V shed 6 bases, J shed 7 bases, and the junction held 7 bases outside the gene matches. Germline assignment: CDR1 SNHLY and CDR2 FYNNEI. The CDR3 spans 14 residues.

The genes are TRBV15 and TRBJ1-2, with D uncertain. The length of the CDR3 is 14 residues. Trimming left V 0 bases short and J 2 bases short, with 7 bases between. Per germline, CDR1 LNHNV and CDR2 YYDKDF (reference sequence). CDR3 sequence (DNA): TGTGCCACCAGCAGAGATTCAGGAAACTATGGCTACACCTTC. Translation: CATSRDSGNYGYTF. The entire variable domain, with the rest obtained from reference TRBV15 and TRBJ1-2, is as follows: DAMVIQNPRYQVTQFGKPVTLSCSQTLNHNVMYWYQQKSSQAPKLLFHYYDKDFNNEADTPDNFQSRRPNTSFCFLDIRSPGLGDTAMYLCATSRDSGNYGYTFGSGTRLTVV.

J is TRBJ1-2 and V is TRBV11-2; no reliable D call. Germline V gene lookup returns CDR1 SGHAT and CDR2 FQNNGV. The CDR3 is made up of 14 amino acids. V gave up 0 bases and J gave up 7 bases, with 12 bases separating them. The CDR3 DNA reads as TGTGCCAGCAGCTTAGAACCCCGTGGCCTTGGCTACACCTTC. It is translated as CASSLEPRGLGYTF.

The chain carries TRBV7-2 and TRBJ1-4, with 9 bases that match TRBD1. The J segment lost 8 bases and the V segment lost 3 bases, leaving 7 bases of the junction unmatched. Germline lookup yields CDR1 SGHTA and CDR2 FQGNSA. The CDR3 has 15 amino acids. CDR3 region: CASSFTQGAKEKLFF. For the CDR3, the DNA is TGTGCCAGCAGCTTCACACAGGGGGCGAAGGAAAAACTGTTTTTT.

The rearrangement links TRBV5-1 to TRBJ2-7, with a possible D match to TRBD2 (7 bases). Germline lookup yields CDR1 SGHRS and CDR2 YFSETQ. The CDR3 is 16 residues long. The V gene lost 1 base and the J gene lost 3 bases, with 17 bases spanning the gap. The CDR3, as DNA: TGCGCCAGCAGCTTGTTTGCCGGGGGCGGGAGCTACGAGCAGTACTTC. It is translated as CASSLFAGGGSYEQYF.

This sequence joins TRBV6-1 and TRBJ1-6; D may be TRBD1 (5 bases). The V and J ends lost 7 bases and 3 bases respectively, with 10 bases between them. The CDR3 loop spans 14 amino acids. Per germline, CDR1 MNHNS and CDR2 SASEGT. CDR3 sequence reads: CASMRGSYNSPLHF. The CDR3 nucleotides read TGTGCCAGCATGCGGGGCAGCTATAATTCACCCCTCCACTTT.

The chain couples TRBV14 to TRBJ1-5; weak D call: TRBD1 (6 bases). CDR3 length: 19 amino acids. Trimming left V 0 bases short and J 2 bases short, with 20 bases between. Germline V lookup: CDR1 SGHDN, CDR2 FVKESK. The CDR3 reads CASSQDPIQPGHCNQPQHF. The CDR3 DNA follows: TGTGCCAGCAGCCAAGATCCCATACAGCCGGGACACTGCAATCAGCCCCAGCATTTT.

The CDR3 protein is CASSVGLAVQETQYF. DNA of the CDR3: TGTGCCAGCAGCGTAGGACTAGCGGTCCAAGAGACCCAGTACTTC. This rearrangement joins TRBV9 to TRBJ2-5, with TRBD2 identical over 9 bases. V gave up 0 bases and J gave up 1 base; unmatched junction bases: 1. This CDR3 has 15 residues. Per the germline V gene, CDR1 is SGDLS and CDR2 is YYNGEE.

The chain carries TRBV27 and TRBJ1-2; no firm D call. Trimming left V 3 bases short and J 4 bases short, with 9 bases between. Germline assignment: CDR1 MNHEY and CDR2 SMNVEV (reference sequence). This CDR3 is built from 13 residues. The CDR3 is CASSFEGRYGYTF. DNA of the CDR3: TGTGCCAGCAGTTTCGAGGGTCGCTATGGCTACACCTTC.